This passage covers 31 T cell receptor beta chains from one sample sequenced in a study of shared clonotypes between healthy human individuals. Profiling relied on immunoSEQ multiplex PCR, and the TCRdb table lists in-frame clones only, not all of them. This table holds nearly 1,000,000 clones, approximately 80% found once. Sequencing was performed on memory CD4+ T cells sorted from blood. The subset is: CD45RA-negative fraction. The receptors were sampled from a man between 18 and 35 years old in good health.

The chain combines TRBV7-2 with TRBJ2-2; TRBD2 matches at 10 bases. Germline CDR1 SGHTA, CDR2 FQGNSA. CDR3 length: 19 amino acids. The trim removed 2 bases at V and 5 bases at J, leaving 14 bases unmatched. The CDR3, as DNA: TGTGCCAGCAGCTTAAGAGCGGATAGCGGGAGGAAAGGGACCGGGGAGCTGTTTTTT. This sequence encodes CASSLRADSGRKGTGELFF.

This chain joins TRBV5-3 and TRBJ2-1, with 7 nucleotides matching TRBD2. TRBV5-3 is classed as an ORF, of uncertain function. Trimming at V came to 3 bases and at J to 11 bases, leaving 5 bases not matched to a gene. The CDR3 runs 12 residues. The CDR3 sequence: CARSYLGGKQFF. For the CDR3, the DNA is TGTGCCAGAAGCTACCTCGGGGGGAAGCAGTTCTTC.

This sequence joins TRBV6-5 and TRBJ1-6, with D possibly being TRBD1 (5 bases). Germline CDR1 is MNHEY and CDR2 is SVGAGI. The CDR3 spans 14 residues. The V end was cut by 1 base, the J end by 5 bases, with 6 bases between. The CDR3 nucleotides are TGTGCCAGCAGTTACTGGGGGGATAATTCACCCCTCCACTTT. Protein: CASSYWGDNSPLHF.

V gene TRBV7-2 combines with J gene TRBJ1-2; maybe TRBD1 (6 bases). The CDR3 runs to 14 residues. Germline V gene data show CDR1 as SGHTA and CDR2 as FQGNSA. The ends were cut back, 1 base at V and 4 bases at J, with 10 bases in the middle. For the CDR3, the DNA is TGTGCCAGCAGCTTAGGGGGGCTGAGCTATGGCTACACCTTC. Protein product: CASSLGGLSYGYTF.

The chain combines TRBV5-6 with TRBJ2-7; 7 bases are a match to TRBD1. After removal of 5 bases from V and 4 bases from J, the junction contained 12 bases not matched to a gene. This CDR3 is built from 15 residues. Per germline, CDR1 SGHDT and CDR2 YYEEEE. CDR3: CASSRGNRGKYEQYF. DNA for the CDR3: TGTGCCAGCAGTCGTGGGAACAGGGGTAAATACGAGCAGTACTTC.

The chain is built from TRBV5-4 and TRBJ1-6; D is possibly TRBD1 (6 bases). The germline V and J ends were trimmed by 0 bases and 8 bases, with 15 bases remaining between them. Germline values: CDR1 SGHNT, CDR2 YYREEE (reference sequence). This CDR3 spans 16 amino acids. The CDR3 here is CASSLAPQGQDSPLHF. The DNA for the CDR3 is TGTGCCAGCAGCTTGGCCCCTCAGGGGCAGGATTCACCCCTCCACTTT.

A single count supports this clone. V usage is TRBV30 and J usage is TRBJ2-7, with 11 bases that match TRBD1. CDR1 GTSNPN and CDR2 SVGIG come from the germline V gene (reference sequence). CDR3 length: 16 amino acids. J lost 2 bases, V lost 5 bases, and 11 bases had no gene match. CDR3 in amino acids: CAWSYGGTGGTYEQYF. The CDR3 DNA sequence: TGTGCCTGGTCGTATGGTGGGACAGGGGGAACCTACGAGCAGTACTTC.

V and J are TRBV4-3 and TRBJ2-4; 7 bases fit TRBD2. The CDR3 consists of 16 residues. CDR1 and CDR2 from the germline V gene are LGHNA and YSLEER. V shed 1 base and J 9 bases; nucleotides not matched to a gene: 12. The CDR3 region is CASSQGREGRTGIQYF. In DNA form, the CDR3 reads TGCGCCAGCAGCCAAGGAAGGGAGGGGAGGACGGGCATTCAGTACTTC.

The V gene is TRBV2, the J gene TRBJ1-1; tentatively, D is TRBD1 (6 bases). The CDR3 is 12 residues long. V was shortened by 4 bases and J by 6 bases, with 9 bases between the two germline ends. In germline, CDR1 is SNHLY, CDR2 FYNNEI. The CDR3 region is CASSGTAPEAFF. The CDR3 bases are TGTGCCAGCAGTGGGACAGCTCCTGAAGCTTTCTTT. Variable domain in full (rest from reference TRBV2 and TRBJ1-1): EPEVTQTPSHQVTQMGQEVILRCVPISNHLYFYWYRQILGQKVEFLVSFYNNEISEKSEIFDDQFSVERPDGSNFTLKIRSTKLEDSAMYFCASSGTAPEAFFGQGTRLTVV.

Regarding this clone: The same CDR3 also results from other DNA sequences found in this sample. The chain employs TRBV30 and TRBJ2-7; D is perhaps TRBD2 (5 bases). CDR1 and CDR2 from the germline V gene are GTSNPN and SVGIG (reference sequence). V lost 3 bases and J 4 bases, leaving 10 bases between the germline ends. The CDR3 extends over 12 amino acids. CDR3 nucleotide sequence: TGTGCCTGGAGGGGGTCGGGATACGAGCAGTACTTC. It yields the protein CAWRGSGYEQYF.

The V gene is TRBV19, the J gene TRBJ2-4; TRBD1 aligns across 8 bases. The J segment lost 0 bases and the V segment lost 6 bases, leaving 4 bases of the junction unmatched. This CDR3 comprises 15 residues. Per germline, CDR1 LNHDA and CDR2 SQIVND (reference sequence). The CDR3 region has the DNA TGTGCCAGTAGCCTCAGGGGGCAAGCCAAAAACATTCAGTACTTC. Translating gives CASSLRGQAKNIQYF.

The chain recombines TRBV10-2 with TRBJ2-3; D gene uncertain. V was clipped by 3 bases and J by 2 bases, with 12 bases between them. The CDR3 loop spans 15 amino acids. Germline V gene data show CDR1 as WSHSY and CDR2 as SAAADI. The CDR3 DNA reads TGCGCCAGCAGTGATAGTCCCACTAACACAGATACGCAGTATTTT. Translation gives CASSDSPTNTDTQYF.

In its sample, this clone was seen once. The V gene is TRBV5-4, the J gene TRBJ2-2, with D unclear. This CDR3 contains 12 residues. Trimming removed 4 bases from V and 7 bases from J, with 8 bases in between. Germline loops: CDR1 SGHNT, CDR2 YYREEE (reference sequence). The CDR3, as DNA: TGTGCCAGCAGCGTAACTTACGGGGAGCTGTTTTTT. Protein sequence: CASSVTYGELFF.

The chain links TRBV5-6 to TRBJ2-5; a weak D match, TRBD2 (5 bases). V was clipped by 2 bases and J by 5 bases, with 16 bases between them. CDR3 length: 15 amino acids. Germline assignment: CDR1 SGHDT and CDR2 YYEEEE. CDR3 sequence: CASSFPRGRGETQYF. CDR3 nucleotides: TGTGCCAGCAGCTTCCCTCGAGGGAGAGGGGAGACCCAGTACTTC.

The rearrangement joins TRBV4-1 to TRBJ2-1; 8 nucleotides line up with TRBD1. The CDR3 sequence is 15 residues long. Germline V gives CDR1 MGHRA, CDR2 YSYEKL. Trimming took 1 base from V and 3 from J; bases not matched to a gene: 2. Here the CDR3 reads CASSQADRDYNEQFF. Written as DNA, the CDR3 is TGCGCCAGCAGCCAAGCGGACAGGGACTACAATGAGCAGTTCTTC.

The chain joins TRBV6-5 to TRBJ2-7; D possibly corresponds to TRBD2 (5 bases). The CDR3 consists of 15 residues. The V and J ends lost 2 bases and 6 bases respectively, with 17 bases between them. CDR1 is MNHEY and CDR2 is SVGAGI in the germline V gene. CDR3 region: CASSYGGPPRVEQYF. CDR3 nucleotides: TGTGCCAGCAGTTACGGAGGCCCTCCGCGCGTCGAGCAGTACTTC.

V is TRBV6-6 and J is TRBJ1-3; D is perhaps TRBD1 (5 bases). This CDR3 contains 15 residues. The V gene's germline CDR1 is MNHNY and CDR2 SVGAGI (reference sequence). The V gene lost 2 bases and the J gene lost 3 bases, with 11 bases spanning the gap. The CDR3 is CASSYDGGYGNTIYF. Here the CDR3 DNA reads TGTGCCAGCAGTTACGACGGGGGTTATGGAAACACCATATATTTT.

The chain's CDR3 is CASSPSSGDTEAFF. The DNA for the CDR3 is TGTGCCAGCTCACCTTCCAGCGGGGACACTGAAGCTTTCTTT. V usage is TRBV18 and J usage is TRBJ1-1; unclear D gene. V shed 3 bases and J shed 3 bases, with 11 bases lying between them. This CDR3 spans 14 amino acids. From germline, CDR1 is KGHSH and CDR2 LQKENI.

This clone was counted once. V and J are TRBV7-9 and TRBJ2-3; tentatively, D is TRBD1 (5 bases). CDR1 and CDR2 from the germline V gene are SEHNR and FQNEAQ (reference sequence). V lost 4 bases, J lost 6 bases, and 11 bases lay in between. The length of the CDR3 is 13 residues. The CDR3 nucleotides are TGTGCCAGCAGCTCCGTTAAGGGGGATACGCAGTATTTT. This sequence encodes CASSSVKGDTQYF.

In DNA form, the CDR3 reads TGCAGTGCTAGAGATGGTCCCGAGCAGTACTTC. Translated, it gives CSARDGPEQYF. The chain combines TRBV20-1 with TRBJ2-7, with unresolved D. The CDR3 loop spans 11 amino acids. CDR1 DFQATT and CDR2 SNEGSKA come from the germline V gene (reference sequence). Trimming stripped 0 bases from V and 6 bases from J, with 6 bases between.

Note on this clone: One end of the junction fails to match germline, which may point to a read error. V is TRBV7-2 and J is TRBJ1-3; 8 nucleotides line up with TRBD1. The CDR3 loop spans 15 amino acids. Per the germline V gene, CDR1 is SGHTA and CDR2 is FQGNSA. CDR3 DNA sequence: TGTGCCAGCAGCTTAGGACAGGGGACTGGGAACACCATATATTTT. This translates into CASSLGQGTGNTIYF.

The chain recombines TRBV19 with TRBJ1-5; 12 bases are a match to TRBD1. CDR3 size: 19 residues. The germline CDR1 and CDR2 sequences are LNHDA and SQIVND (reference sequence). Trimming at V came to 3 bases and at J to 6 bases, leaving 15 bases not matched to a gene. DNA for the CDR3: TGTGCCAGTAGTATTCGGGGGACAGGGGGCGCGTCTTTGGGTCAGCCCCAGCATTTT. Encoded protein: CASSIRGTGGASLGQPQHF.

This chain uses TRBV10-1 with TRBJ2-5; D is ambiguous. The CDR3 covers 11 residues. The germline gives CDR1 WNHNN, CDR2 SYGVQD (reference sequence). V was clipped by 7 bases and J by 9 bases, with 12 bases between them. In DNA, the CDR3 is TGCGCCAGCACCCGCGGTGGGGCCCAGTACTTC. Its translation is CASTRGGAQYF.

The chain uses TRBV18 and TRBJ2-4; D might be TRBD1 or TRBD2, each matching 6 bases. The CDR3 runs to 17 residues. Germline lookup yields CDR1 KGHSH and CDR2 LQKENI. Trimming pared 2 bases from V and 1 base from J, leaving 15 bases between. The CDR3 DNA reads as TGTGCCAGCTCACCAGAGGGGGGCCGCGTGGCCAAAAACATTCAGTACTTC. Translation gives CASSPEGGRVAKNIQYF.

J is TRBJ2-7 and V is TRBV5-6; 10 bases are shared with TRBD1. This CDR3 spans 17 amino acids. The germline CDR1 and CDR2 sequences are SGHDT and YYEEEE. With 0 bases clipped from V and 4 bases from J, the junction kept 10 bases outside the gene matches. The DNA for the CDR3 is TGTGCCAGCAGCTTGGTGGGACAGGGGAATCTAGGATACGAGCAGTACTTC. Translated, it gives CASSLVGQGNLGYEQYF. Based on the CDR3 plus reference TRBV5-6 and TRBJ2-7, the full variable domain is DAGVTQSPTHLIKTRGQQVTLRCSPKSGHDTVSWYQQALGQGPQFIFQYYEEEERQRGNFPDRFSGHQFPNYSSELNVNALLLGDSALYLCASSLVGQGNLGYEQYFGPGTRLTVT.

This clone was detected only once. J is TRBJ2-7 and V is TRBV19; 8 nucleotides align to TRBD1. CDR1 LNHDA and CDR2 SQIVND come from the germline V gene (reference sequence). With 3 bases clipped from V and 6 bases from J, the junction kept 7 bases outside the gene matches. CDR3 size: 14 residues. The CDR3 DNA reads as TGTGCCAGTAGTATGTGGACAGGGAACTCCGAGCAGTACTTC. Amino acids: CASSMWTGNSEQYF.

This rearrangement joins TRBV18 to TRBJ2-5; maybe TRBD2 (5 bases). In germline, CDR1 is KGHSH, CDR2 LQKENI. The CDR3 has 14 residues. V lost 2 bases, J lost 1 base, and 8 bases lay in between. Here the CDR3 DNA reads TGTGCCAGCTCACCAGGCAGCGGCCAAGAGACCCAGTACTTC. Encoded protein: CASSPGSGQETQYF.

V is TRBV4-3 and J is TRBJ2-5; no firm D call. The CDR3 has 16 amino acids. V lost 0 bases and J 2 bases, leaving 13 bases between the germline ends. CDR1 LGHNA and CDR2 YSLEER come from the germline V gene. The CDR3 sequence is CASSQDLVGLQETQYF. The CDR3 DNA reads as TGCGCCAGCAGCCAAGATCTGGTAGGTCTGCAAGAGACCCAGTACTTC.

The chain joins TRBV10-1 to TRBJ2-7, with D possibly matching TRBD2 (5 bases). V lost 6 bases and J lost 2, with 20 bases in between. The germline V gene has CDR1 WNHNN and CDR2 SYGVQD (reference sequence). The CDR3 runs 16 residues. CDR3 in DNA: TGCGCCAGCAGCGCCTCGAGGAGCGGTAAAGCCTACGAGCAGTACTTC. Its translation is CASSASRSGKAYEQYF.

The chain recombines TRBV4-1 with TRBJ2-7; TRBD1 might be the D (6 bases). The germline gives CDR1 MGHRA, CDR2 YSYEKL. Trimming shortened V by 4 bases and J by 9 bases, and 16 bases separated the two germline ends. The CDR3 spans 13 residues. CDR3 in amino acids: CASSRVTGMWQYF. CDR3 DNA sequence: TGCGCCAGCAGCCGGGTTACAGGGATGTGGCAGTACTTC.

The CDR3 loop is CASSSGSPETEAFF. The CDR3, as DNA: TGTGCCAGCAGCTCCGGCAGCCCGGAGACTGAAGCTTTCTTT. The rearrangement links TRBV7-3 to TRBJ1-1; unclear D gene. The CDR3 contains 14 residues. Trimming cost V 4 bases and J 5 bases, with 14 bases left between them. Germline assignment: CDR1 SGHTA and CDR2 FQGTGA.